Described below is a single TCR beta chain sequence and its context. V shed 11 bases and J shed 0 bases, with 13 bases lying between them. The length of the CDR3 is 13 residues. Per the germline V gene, CDR1 is LNHDA and CDR2 is SQIVND (reference sequence). This sample is drawn from a study of blood T cell repertoires in COVID-19. Across the study: The samples span acute and convalescent COVID-19 from the United States, Italy and Spain. Nucleic acid was either cDNA or gDNA, and it came from T cells, B-cell-depleted T cells, or PBMCs.

Per the original methods: Amplification with reference gene primers provided the estimates of nucleated cell counts. The table came from immunoSEQ multiplex PCR; TCRdb's copy has only in-frame clones and leaves some out. The V and J calls and clone size come from that table; D and trimming were worked out from the DNA. Found here are about 250,000 clones, more than 65% of them singletons; the top ten hold about 4.4%. The sequencing sample was made of peripheral blood. The rearrangement links TRBV19 to TRBJ1-1; D may be TRBD1 (5 bases). The receptor was isolated from a man aged 50 or older with active or convalescent COVID-19. The DNA for the CDR3 is TGTGCCGTGGCCCTAGGGGTGAACACTGAAGCTTTCTTT. Its protein product is CAVALGVNTEAFF.